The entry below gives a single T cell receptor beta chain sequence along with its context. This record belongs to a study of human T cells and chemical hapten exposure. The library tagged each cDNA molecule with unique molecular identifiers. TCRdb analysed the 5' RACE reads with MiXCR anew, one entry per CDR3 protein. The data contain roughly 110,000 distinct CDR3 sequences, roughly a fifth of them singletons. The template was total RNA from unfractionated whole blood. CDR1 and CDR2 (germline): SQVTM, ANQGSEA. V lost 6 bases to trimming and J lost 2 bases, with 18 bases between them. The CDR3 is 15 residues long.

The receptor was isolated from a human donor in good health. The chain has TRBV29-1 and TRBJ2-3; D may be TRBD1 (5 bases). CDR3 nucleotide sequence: TGCAGCGTCCTACCCGACAGTTCCCTCACAGATACGCAGTATTTT. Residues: CSVLPDSSLTDTQYF.